The clone carrying this T cell receptor beta chain was detected ten times or more. Its matching antigen is unknown. These data come from a study of T cells in Graves' hyperthyroidism and ophthalmopathy. Study conclusions and caveats: Most thyroid-expanded clonotypes above 0.001 were also found in blood.

RNA transcripts provided the source from which TCR beta CDR3 regions were amplified. The HTBI primer set drove a first-round RT-PCR of the TCR CDR3. One entry per CDR3 protein results from TCRdb running MiXCR on the multiplex PCR reads. The sample holds approximately 620,000 distinct CDR3 sequences, about 15% seen once. Thyroid ultrasound and orbital computed tomography, with clinical symptoms and serum thyroxine and TRAb, informed diagnoses. The V and J ends lost 1 base and 2 bases respectively, with 6 bases between them. This CDR3 has 12 amino acids. Germline CDR1 and CDR2: DFQATT and SNEGSKA (reference sequence).

This chain connects TRBV20-1 to TRBJ2-7; D remains unclear. Specimen: blood. This receptor was obtained from a woman aged 25 to 39 with Graves' hyperthyroidism that later progressed to Graves' ophthalmopathy. The chain's CDR3 is CSARVAAYEQYF. CDR3 sequence (DNA): TGCAGTGCTAGAGTGGCGGCCTACGAGCAGTACTTC.